One and the same sample provided the 26 T cell receptor beta chains below, sequenced in a study of identical twins. One entry per CDR3 protein, called by TCRdb with MiXCR from the 5' RACE reads. This table holds 500,000 to 700,000 distinct CDR3 sequences, roughly 6.6% found once. The same specimen was also included in a second study, on yellow fever vaccine responses in identical twins.

Sequences were obtained from PBMCs. Receptors originate from a woman younger than 35 in good health.

The chain recombines TRBV24-1 with TRBJ2-7; D gene unclear. The CDR3 runs to 13 residues. Per the germline V gene, CDR1 is KGHDR and CDR2 is SFDVKD. Trimming removed 5 bases at V and 3 bases at J, with 10 bases between. The CDR3 here is CATSVRVNYEQYF. The CDR3, as DNA: TGTGCCACCAGTGTGCGAGTTAACTACGAGCAGTACTTC.

V and J are TRBV6-4 and TRBJ2-3, with 7 bases identical to TRBD2. After removal of 0 bases from V and 1 base from J, the junction contained 4 bases not matched to a gene. Germline-derived CDR1 and CDR2 are MRHNA and SNTAGT. CDR3 length: 16 amino acids. The CDR3 DNA reads as TGTGCCAGCAGTGACTCGGGTCGGGGGGGCACAGATACGCAGTATTTT. The encoded protein is CASSDSGRGGTDTQYF.

This clonotype has ten or more counts. This chain links TRBV6-5 with TRBJ1-3; unclear D gene. Trimming cost V 4 bases and J 0 bases, with 10 bases left between them. Per germline, CDR1 MNHEY and CDR2 SVGAGI. The CDR3 is made up of 15 amino acids. As DNA, the CDR3 is TGTGCCAGCAGTTCGGACGGGTACTCTGGAAACACCATATATTTT. Its translation: CASSSDGYSGNTIYF.

This clonotype was counted only a few times. The chain combines TRBV11-2 with TRBJ2-2; D not certain. Per germline, CDR1 SGHAT and CDR2 FQNNGV. There are 15 residues in the CDR3. Between the trimmed V and J ends, which lost 3 bases and 4 bases, there was a span of 12 bases. The CDR3 reads CASSLERASTGELFF. The CDR3 coding sequence is TGTGCCAGCAGCTTGGAAAGGGCAAGCACCGGGGAGCTGTTTTTT.

The chain is built from TRBV15 and TRBJ1-6; 7 bases are a match to TRBD1. After removal of 2 bases from V and 5 bases from J, the junction contained 6 bases not matched to a gene. Germline-derived CDR1 and CDR2 are LNHNV and YYDKDF (reference sequence). The CDR3 consists of 16 residues. This CDR3 is CATSRQGDGNNSPLHF. CDR3 nucleotide sequence: TGTGCCACCAGCAGACAGGGGGATGGGAATAATTCACCCCTCCACTTT.

This clonotype occurred a few times. V is TRBV18 and J is TRBJ2-2; D not resolved. V dropped 1 base and J dropped 4 bases, with 10 bases sitting between them. This CDR3 region has 15 residues. Germline V gene data show CDR1 as KGHSH and CDR2 as LQKENI. CDR3 nucleotide sequence: TGTGCCAGCTCACCACGGACGGTTACCACCGGGGAGCTGTTTTTT. Translating it yields CASSPRTVTTGELFF. Together with reference TRBV18 and TRBJ2-2, the CDR3 gives the full variable domain: NAGVMQNPRHLVRRRGQEARLRCSPMKGHSHVYWYRQLPEEGLKFMVYLQKENIIDESGMPKERFSAEFPKEGPSILRIQQVVRGDSAAYFCASSPRTVTTGELFFGEGSRLTVL.

V usage is TRBV24-1 and J usage is TRBJ2-1; D may be TRBD2 (6 bases). This CDR3 has 16 residues. The V end was cut by 1 base, the J end by 0 bases, with 9 bases between. In germline, CDR1 is KGHDR, CDR2 SFDVKD. The DNA for the CDR3 is TGTGCCACCAGTGATTTAGCGGGCCCCTCCTACAATGAGCAGTTCTTC. As protein: CATSDLAGPSYNEQFF.

The rearrangement links TRBV5-1 to TRBJ2-1; D gene ambiguous. The CDR3 covers 12 residues. Between the trimmed V and J ends, which lost 4 bases and 6 bases, there was a span of 8 bases. Looked up from germline, CDR1 is SGHRS and CDR2 is YFSETQ. This chain's CDR3 is CASSPQANEQFF. CDR3 sequence (DNA): TGCGCCAGCAGCCCCCAGGCCAATGAGCAGTTCTTC.

The table lists this clonotype with a few counts. The CDR3 here is CASSYFGVGANVLTF. The CDR3 DNA sequence: TGTGCCAGCAGTTACTTCGGGGTTGGGGCCAACGTCCTGACTTTC. The chain has TRBV6-2 or TRBV6-3 and TRBJ2-6; D perhaps matches TRBD2 (5 bases). The CDR3 spans 15 residues. V lost 1 base to trimming and J lost 3 bases, with 7 bases between them. CDR1 MNHEY and CDR2 SVGEGT come from the germline V gene.

This clonotype was seen only a few times. The chain joins TRBV2 to TRBJ2-5; either TRBD1 or TRBD2 may supply D (5 bases each). The germline V and J ends were trimmed by 6 bases and 1 base, with 15 bases remaining between them. The CDR3 is made up of 15 amino acids. CDR1 is SNHLY and CDR2 is FYNNEI in the germline V gene. CDR3 region: CASSILGTGQETQYF. The DNA of the CDR3 is TGTGCCAGCAGCATTTTAGGGACGGGCCAAGAGACCCAGTACTTC. Drawing the rest from reference TRBV2 and TRBJ2-5, the complete variable domain is EPEVTQTPSHQVTQMGQEVILRCVPISNHLYFYWYRQILGQKVEFLVSFYNNEISEKSEIFDDQFSVERPDGSNFTLKIRSTKLEDSAMYFCASSILGTGQETQYFGPGTRLLVL.

This clonotype was found many times. The V gene is TRBV13, the J gene TRBJ1-2; no clear D. Trimming stripped 1 base from V and 7 bases from J, with 16 bases between. Germline values: CDR1 PRHDT, CDR2 FYEKMQ (reference sequence). This CDR3 is built from 15 residues. The CDR3 DNA is TGTGCCAGCAGCTTAGAGGTCGAGAAAAGCTCTGGCTACACCTTC. Its translation: CASSLEVEKSSGYTF.

Only a few counts were recorded for this clonotype. This chain joins TRBV20-1 and TRBJ2-1, with D possibly being TRBD1 (6 bases). The CDR3 totals 15 residues. Germline loops: CDR1 DFQATT, CDR2 SNEGSKA (reference sequence). Trimming took 1 base from V and 2 from J, leaving 12 bases between them. This CDR3 is CSARVRRTAYNEQFF. DNA for the CDR3: TGCAGTGCTAGAGTCAGGCGGACAGCCTACAATGAGCAGTTCTTC.

This clonotype was seen ten or more times. The V gene is TRBV12-3 or TRBV12-4, the J gene TRBJ1-1; D is ambiguous. There are 14 residues in the CDR3. Trimming shortened V by 2 bases and J by 5 bases, and 12 bases separated the two germline ends. This chain's CDR3 is CASSLMGIKTEAFF. In nucleotides, the CDR3 is TGTGCCAGCAGTTTAATGGGGATAAAGACTGAAGCTTTCTTT.

In its sample, this clonotype was seen many times. V gene TRBV5-6 combines with J gene TRBJ2-7; 10 nucleotides align to TRBD1. Germline CDR1 and CDR2: SGHDT and YYEEEE. This CDR3 spans 14 amino acids. With 0 bases clipped from V and 6 bases from J, the junction kept 3 bases outside the gene matches. The CDR3 here is CASSLGQGAREQYV. CDR3 nucleotides: TGTGCCAGCAGCTTGGGACAGGGGGCACGCGAGCAGTACGTC.

The genes are TRBV12-3 or TRBV12-4 and TRBJ2-7, with 9 nucleotides matching TRBD1. J was trimmed by 3 bases and V by 5 bases; bases with no gene match: 5. The CDR3 extends over 14 amino acids. This chain's CDR3 is CASSRTGAHYEQYF. CDR3 bases: TGTGCCAGCAGTCGGACAGGGGCCCACTACGAGCAGTACTTC.

The rearrangement links TRBV24-1 to TRBJ2-5; D gene ambiguous. With 1 base removed from V and 5 bases from J, the gap between germline ends came to 13 bases. CDR1 and CDR2 (germline): KGHDR, SFDVKD. The CDR3 is 15 residues long. The DNA of the CDR3 is TGTGCCACCAGTGATTTTGGCACTGGAGCGGAGACCCAGTACTTC. As protein: CATSDFGTGAETQYF.

CDR3 protein: CASSFSIGTGSDTQYF. In nucleotides, the CDR3 is TGTGCCAGCAGCTTCTCCATAGGGACAGGGTCAGATACGCAGTATTTT. The chain employs TRBV7-9 and TRBJ2-3; TRBD1 agrees at 9 bases. The CDR3 extends over 16 amino acids. With V trimmed by 3 bases and J by 4 bases, 8 bases remained unmatched. CDR1 and CDR2 from the germline V gene are SEHNR and FQNEAQ (reference sequence).

The chain has TRBV12-5 and TRBJ1-1; D call uncertain. The CDR3 runs 18 residues. Trimming pared 2 bases from V and 0 bases from J, leaving 19 bases between. Germline V gene data show CDR1 as LGHNT and CDR2 as FRNRAP. In DNA form, the CDR3 reads TGTGCTAGTGGTTTGTATCGAGGAGGGCCAAACATGAACACTGAAGCTTTCTTT. It codes for CASGLYRGGPNMNTEAFF.

The genes are TRBV20-1 and TRBJ2-2; D call uncertain. The germline V and J ends were trimmed by 4 bases and 5 bases, with 8 bases remaining between them. The CDR3 has 12 residues. Germline V lookup: CDR1 DFQATT, CDR2 SNEGSKA (reference sequence). The CDR3 nucleotides are TGCAGTGCTATACGAGAGACCGGGGAGCTGTTTTTT. Protein product: CSAIRETGELFF.

This clonotype was seen more than once but under ten times. V and J are TRBV7-6 and TRBJ2-1; 8 positions agree with TRBD2. The CDR3 contains 16 residues. Germline CDR1 is SGHVS and CDR2 is FNYEAQ. Unmatched junction bases numbered 8, after V lost 4 bases and J lost 3 bases. The CDR3 DNA reads TGTGCCAGCAGCTCAACTAGCGGCGCGATCTACAATGAGCAGTTCTTC. This sequence encodes CASSSTSGAIYNEQFF.

This sequence joins TRBV24-1 and TRBJ2-3; TRBD2 aligns across 14 bases. V dropped 4 bases and J dropped 4; count of bases not matched to a gene: 9. This CDR3 is built from 18 residues. Germline V gene data show CDR1 as KGHDR and CDR2 as SFDVKD. The chain's CDR3 is CATSDPDGLAGGADTQYF. The DNA of the CDR3 is TGTGCCACCAGTGACCCTGATGGACTAGCGGGGGGCGCAGATACGCAGTATTTT.

This chain joins TRBV6-5 and TRBJ2-2, with TRBD2 identical over 11 bases. Germline-derived CDR1 and CDR2 are MNHEY and SVGAGI. V was clipped by 0 bases and J by 5 bases; unmatched bases: 5. This CDR3 region has 17 residues. The CDR3 protein is CASSYSYSGRGTGELFF. The CDR3 DNA is TGTGCCAGCAGTTACTCCTATAGCGGGAGGGGTACCGGGGAGCTGTTTTTT.

The chain is built from TRBV24-1 and TRBJ2-1; D not resolved. Trimming left V 4 bases short and J 4 bases short, with 7 bases between. Germline-derived CDR1 and CDR2 are KGHDR and SFDVKD. The CDR3 totals 13 residues. The CDR3 here is CATSDGPYNEQFF. The CDR3 DNA reads TGTGCCACCAGTGACGGCCCTTACAATGAGCAGTTCTTC.

The rearrangement links TRBV6-1 to TRBJ1-6; D may be TRBD1 (5 bases). The CDR3 consists of 14 residues. Germline V gene sequence: CDR1 MNHNS, CDR2 SASEGT. Trimming pared 6 bases from V and 4 bases from J, leaving 10 bases between. The CDR3 reads CASSSDSYNSPLHF. The CDR3 coding sequence is TGTGCCAGCAGCTCCGACAGTTATAATTCACCCCTCCACTTT.

The chain is built from TRBV5-4 and TRBJ1-2, with no clear D. V lost 0 bases and J lost 0, with 15 bases in between. Germline V CDR1 and CDR2: SGHNT, YYREEE (reference sequence). The CDR3 is made up of 17 amino acids. The CDR3 DNA reads TGTGCCAGCAGCTTGGGGCCGAGTCGCCTTACTAACTATGGCTACACCTTC. Its translation: CASSLGPSRLTNYGYTF.

A few counts support this clonotype. V and J are TRBV6-1 and TRBJ1-3; tentatively, D is TRBD1 (5 bases). V lost 4 bases and J lost 8, with 27 bases in between. Germline assignment: CDR1 MNHNS and CDR2 SASEGT. This CDR3 contains 18 residues. CDR3: CASSGRAAGAPYGDTIYF. Here the CDR3 DNA reads TGTGCCAGCAGTGGAAGGGCCGCCGGGGCGCCCTACGGGGACACCATATATTTT.